Below, 20 T cell receptor beta chains from the same sample are listed, as sequenced in a study of blood T cell repertoires in COVID-19. Assay used: immunoSEQ multiplex PCR; TCRdb lists only in-frame clones, some missing. The sample lists about 95,000 clones, roughly 86% seen once, with about 17% in the top ten. The sequenced sample was peripheral blood. Source of these receptors: a human donor in a cohort sampled during active COVID-19.

The chain carries TRBV23-1 and TRBJ1-5; 8 nucleotides match TRBD1. TRBV23-1 is flagged as an ORF with uncertain function. There are 15 residues in the CDR3. Trimming removed 8 bases from V and 2 bases from J; junction bases left unmatched: 8. The DNA of the CDR3 is TGCGCCAGCCCCCGGGACAGGCCCGGCAATCAGCCCCAGCATTTT. Its protein is CASPRDRPGNQPQHF.

The rearrangement links TRBV27 to TRBJ2-7; perhaps TRBD1 as D (6 bases). The V end was cut by 2 bases, the J end by 4 bases, with 15 bases between. CDR1 is MNHEY and CDR2 is SMNVEV in the germline V gene (reference sequence). The CDR3 is 15 residues long. Written as DNA, the CDR3 is TGTGCCAGCAGTTTAAGGCAGGGGACAAGGTACGAGCAGTACTTC. It translates to CASSLRQGTRYEQYF.

V and J are TRBV7-2 and TRBJ1-6, with a tentative D call TRBD1 (5 bases). The CDR3 sequence is 15 residues long. V was clipped by 2 bases and J by 14 bases, with 19 bases between them. Germline-derived CDR1 and CDR2 are SGHTA and FQGNSA. The CDR3, as DNA: TGTGCCAGCAGCTTAAACGCACCTCCAGGGCTCACCCTCCACTTT. Protein: CASSLNAPPGLTLHF.

The rearrangement joins TRBV18 to TRBJ2-2, with 8 bases that match TRBD1. The CDR3 consists of 15 residues. V dropped 2 bases and J dropped 1; count of bases not matched to a gene: 0. Germline values: CDR1 KGHSH, CDR2 LQKENI. CDR3 sequence (DNA): TGTGCCAGCTCACCAGGGACAGGGAACACCGGGGAGCTGTTTTTT. Protein sequence: CASSPGTGNTGELFF.

The chain uses TRBV7-8 and TRBJ1-2; D is unclear. The CDR3 length is 13 residues. V was clipped by 2 bases and J by 4 bases, with 8 bases between them. CDR1 is SGHVS and CDR2 is FQNEAQ in the germline V gene. The CDR3 DNA follows: TGTGCCAGCAGCTTAACAGAAGCCTATGGCTACACCTTC. Protein sequence: CASSLTEAYGYTF.

This clone was detected only once. The chain employs TRBV6-1 and TRBJ1-1; no firm D call. With 3 bases removed from V and 4 bases from J, the gap between germline ends came to 18 bases. The germline gives CDR1 MNHNS, CDR2 SASEGT. CDR3 length equals 16 residues. The CDR3 reads CASSDRPTLPGTEAFF. The CDR3 DNA follows: TGTGCCAGCAGTGACCGCCCGACTCTCCCGGGCACTGAAGCTTTCTTT.

The rearrangement uses TRBV5-5 and TRBJ2-6; TRBD2 agrees at 9 bases. Germline V gene lookup returns CDR1 SGHKS and CDR2 YYEKEE (reference sequence). The V gene end was trimmed by 6 bases and the J gene end by 0 bases; junction bases not matched to a gene: 7. This CDR3 contains 17 residues. The CDR3 reads CASTRTSDNSGANVLTF. Here the CDR3 DNA reads TGTGCCAGCACCAGGACTAGCGACAACTCTGGGGCCAACGTCCTGACTTTC.

The rearrangement joins TRBV19 to TRBJ1-4, with a weak D call TRBD1 (5 bases). CDR1 LNHDA and CDR2 SQIVND come from the germline V gene (reference sequence). This CDR3 is built from 14 residues. The V and J ends lost 3 bases and 11 bases respectively, with 16 bases between them. CDR3 in amino acids: CASSIKGERQKLFF. The CDR3 region has the DNA TGTGCCAGTAGTATTAAAGGGGAAAGGCAGAAACTGTTTTTT.

The chain has TRBV13 and TRBJ2-1; the match to TRBD2 covers 9 bases. CDR3 length: 15 residues. Germline lookup yields CDR1 PRHDT and CDR2 FYEKMQ (reference sequence). V lost 2 bases and J lost 7; bases outside the gene matches: 6. CDR3 sequence reads: CASSLYVSGGNEQFF. As DNA, the CDR3 is TGTGCCAGCAGCTTATATGTTAGCGGGGGAAATGAGCAGTTCTTC. The whole variable domain, filled in from reference TRBV13 and TRBJ2-1, reads AAGVIQSPRHLIKEKRETATLKCYPIPRHDTVYWYQQGPGQDPQFLISFYEKMQSDKGSIPDRFSAQQFSDYHSELNMSSLELGDSALYFCASSLYVSGGNEQFFGPGTRLTVL.

This chain uses TRBV6-5 with TRBJ2-5; 8 bases are a match to TRBD1. The CDR3 is made up of 13 amino acids. Germline values: CDR1 MNHEY, CDR2 SVGAGI. J was trimmed by 6 bases and V by 5 bases; bases with no gene match: 5. The CDR3 bases are TGTGCCAGCAGTCAACAGGGGGGACAGACCCAGTACTTC. Translating gives CASSQQGGQTQYF.

V usage is TRBV4-1 and J usage is TRBJ1-5; weak D call: TRBD1 (5 bases). The CDR3 sequence is 16 residues long. CDR1 MGHRA and CDR2 YSYEKL come from the germline V gene. Trimming left V 2 bases short and J 2 bases short, with 13 bases between. CDR3 amino acids: CASSQLSSRGNQPQHF. CDR3 sequence (DNA): TGCGCCAGCAGCCAACTTTCATCCAGGGGCAATCAGCCCCAGCATTTT.

This sequence joins TRBV4-2 and TRBJ2-7; D possibly corresponds to TRBD2 (5 bases). The germline V gene encodes CDR1 LGHNA and CDR2 YNFKEQ. With 2 bases removed from V and 7 bases from J, the gap between germline ends came to 9 bases. The CDR3 runs 12 residues. CDR3 in DNA: TGTGCCAGCAGCCAACACCGGGAAGAGCAGTACTTC. Translating it yields CASSQHREEQYF.

This sequence joins TRBV18 and TRBJ2-1; maybe TRBD1 (6 bases). The CDR3 runs 15 residues. The V and J ends lost 3 bases and 0 bases respectively, with 9 bases between them. CDR1 is KGHSH, CDR2 LQKENI, per germline. The CDR3 DNA follows: TGTGCCAGCTCACCGTCAGGGGTCTCCTACAATGAGCAGTTCTTC. Residues: CASSPSGVSYNEQFF.

This clone was counted between two and nine times. The chain carries TRBV5-4 and TRBJ2-6; tentative D call: TRBD1 (5 bases). Trimming cost V 0 bases and J 0 bases, with 10 bases left between them. There are 17 residues in the CDR3. Germline V gene sequence: CDR1 SGHNT, CDR2 YYREEE (reference sequence). The CDR3 region has the DNA TGTGCCAGCAGCTTGGGGACAATCATCTCTGGGGCCAACGTCCTGACTTTC. Its protein is CASSLGTIISGANVLTF.

The V and J genes are TRBV12-3 or TRBV12-4 and TRBJ1-1; D perhaps matches TRBD1 (5 bases). The CDR3 sequence is 12 residues long. Trimming removed 5 bases from V and 10 bases from J, with 14 bases in between. The DNA of the CDR3 is TGTGCCAGCAGTCCCCAGGGTTTTAGAGCTTTCTTT. Protein product: CASSPQGFRAFF.

The rearrangement uses TRBV9 and TRBJ1-3, with D hard to call. Germline CDR1 reads SGDLS; CDR2 reads YYNGEE. This CDR3 is built from 16 residues. Trimming shortened V by 4 bases and J by 0 bases, and 14 bases separated the two germline ends. CDR3 sequence (DNA): TGTGCCAGCAGCCCCGCGGTTGCCCTCTCTGGAAACACCATATATTTT. It translates to CASSPAVALSGNTIYF.

This clone was picked up one time. This chain links TRBV7-6 with TRBJ1-3; D may be TRBD1 (6 bases). V was pared by 2 bases and J by 4 bases, with 21 bases between. Germline CDR1 SGHVS, CDR2 FNYEAQ. This CDR3 contains 18 residues. Here the CDR3 DNA reads TGTGCCAGCAGCTTACGGGCCCCGGGACACCCCGGGGGAAACACCATATATTTT. Its translation is CASSLRAPGHPGGNTIYF.

The chain has TRBV12-3 or TRBV12-4 and TRBJ1-1; 8 bases are a match to TRBD1. The CDR3 extends over 12 amino acids. V was clipped by 6 bases and J by 9 bases; unmatched bases: 6. The DNA for the CDR3 is TGTGCCAGCAGCCCAGACAGGGGAAAAGCTTTCTTT. The encoded protein is CASSPDRGKAFF.

The count of this clone is one. This chain uses TRBV7-2 with TRBJ1-3; D is uncertain. V was shortened by 5 bases and J by 0 bases, with 14 bases between the two germline ends. Germline CDR1 is SGHTA and CDR2 is FQGNSA. The CDR3 spans 16 residues. The CDR3 region is CASSLWAGLSGNTIYF. The CDR3 DNA follows: TGTGCCAGCAGCCTATGGGCAGGTCTCTCTGGAAACACCATATATTTT.

The rearrangement joins TRBV6-5 to TRBJ1-4; D gene unclear. CDR1 and CDR2 (germline): MNHEY, SVGAGI. Trimming pared 6 bases from V and 4 bases from J, leaving 9 bases between. The CDR3 covers 13 residues. In nucleotides, the CDR3 is TGTGCCAGCAGACGGGTCCGTAATGAAAAACTGTTTTTT. Translating it yields CASRRVRNEKLFF.